Here is one T cell receptor (beta chain) with its context. Clones were sequenced by immunoSEQ multiplex PCR, and TCRdb holds only the in-frame ones, with some missing. The sample lists 80,000 to 95,000 clones; 91% were seen once. The data originate from a study of OX40 agonist ivuxolimab in advanced cancers. Study summary: Patients with hepatocellular carcinoma, melanoma, renal cell or head and neck cancer made up the dose-escalation patients.

The CDR3 consists of 16 residues. The V and J ends lost 5 bases and 1 base, in that order; junction bases with no gene match: 7. Germline V gene lookup returns CDR1 PRHDT and CDR2 FYEKMQ (reference sequence). The input for sequencing was CD4+ or CD8+ T cells sorted from blood, taken in a trial of the OX40 agonist ivuxolimab. This chain uses TRBV13 with TRBJ1-5; TRBD1 agrees at 8 bases. This receptor was taken from an adult with an advanced solid tumor such as melanoma, head and neck, liver or kidney cancer. CDR3 loop: CASSQWTGRSNQPQHF. CDR3 coding DNA: TGTGCCAGCAGCCAATGGACAGGGCGCAGCAATCAGCCCCAGCATTTT.